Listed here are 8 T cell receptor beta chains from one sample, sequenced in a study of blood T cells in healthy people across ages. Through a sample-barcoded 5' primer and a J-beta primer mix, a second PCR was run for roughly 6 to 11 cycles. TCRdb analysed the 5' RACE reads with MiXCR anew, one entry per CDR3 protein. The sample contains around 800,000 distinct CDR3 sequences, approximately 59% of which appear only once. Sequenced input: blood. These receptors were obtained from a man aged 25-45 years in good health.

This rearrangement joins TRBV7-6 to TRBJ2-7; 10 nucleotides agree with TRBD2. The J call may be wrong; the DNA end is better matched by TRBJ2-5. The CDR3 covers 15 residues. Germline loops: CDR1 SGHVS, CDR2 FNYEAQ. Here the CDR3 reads CASSFLAGAGETQYF. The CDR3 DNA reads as TGTGCCAGCAGCTTCCTAGCGGGGGCCGGGGAGACCCAGTACTTC.

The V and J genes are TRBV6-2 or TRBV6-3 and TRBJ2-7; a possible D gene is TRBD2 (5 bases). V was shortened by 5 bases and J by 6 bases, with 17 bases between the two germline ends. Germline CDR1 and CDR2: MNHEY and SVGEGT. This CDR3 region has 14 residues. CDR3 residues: CASSRVDSLAEQYF. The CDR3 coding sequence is TGTGCCAGCAGTAGAGTGGACTCCCTAGCCGAGCAGTACTTC.

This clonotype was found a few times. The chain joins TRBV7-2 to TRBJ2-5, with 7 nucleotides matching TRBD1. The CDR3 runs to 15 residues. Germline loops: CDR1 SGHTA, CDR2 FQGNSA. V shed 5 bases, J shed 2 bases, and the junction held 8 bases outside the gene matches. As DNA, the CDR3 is TGTGCCAGCAGCACTAGACCCAGGGGGCAAGAGACCCAGTACTTC. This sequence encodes CASSTRPRGQETQYF.

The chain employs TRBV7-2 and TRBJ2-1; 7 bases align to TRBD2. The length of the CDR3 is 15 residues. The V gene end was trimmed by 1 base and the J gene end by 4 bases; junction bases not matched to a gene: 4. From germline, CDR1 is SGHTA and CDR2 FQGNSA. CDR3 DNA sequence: TGTGCCAGCAGCTTAGATCCGGGGGGTTACAATGAGCAGTTCTTC. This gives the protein CASSLDPGGYNEQFF.

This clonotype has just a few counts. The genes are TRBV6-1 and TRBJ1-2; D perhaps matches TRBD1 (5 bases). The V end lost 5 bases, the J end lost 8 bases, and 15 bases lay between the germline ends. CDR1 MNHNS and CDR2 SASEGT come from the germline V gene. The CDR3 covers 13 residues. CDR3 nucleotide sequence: TGTGCCAGCAGTTTTACCGATCGGGACGGCTACACCTTC. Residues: CASSFTDRDGYTF.

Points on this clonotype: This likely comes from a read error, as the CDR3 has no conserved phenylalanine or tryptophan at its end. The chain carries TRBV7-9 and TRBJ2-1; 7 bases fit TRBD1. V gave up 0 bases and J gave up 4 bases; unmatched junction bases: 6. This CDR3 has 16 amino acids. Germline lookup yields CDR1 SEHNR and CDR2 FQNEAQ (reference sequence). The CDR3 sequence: CASSLAAGTVYNEQFI. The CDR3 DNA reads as TGTGCCAGCAGCTTAGCCGCCGGGACAGTGTACAATGAGCAGTTCATC.

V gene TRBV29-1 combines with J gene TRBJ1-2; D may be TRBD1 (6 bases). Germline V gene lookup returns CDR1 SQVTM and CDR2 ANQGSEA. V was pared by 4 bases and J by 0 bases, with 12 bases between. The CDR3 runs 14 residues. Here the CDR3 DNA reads TGCAGCGTTGGGGGGCAGGGAGCTAACTATGGCTACACCTTC. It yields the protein CSVGGQGANYGYTF. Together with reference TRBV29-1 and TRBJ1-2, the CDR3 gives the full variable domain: SAVISQKPSRDICQRGTSLTIQCQVDSQVTMMFWYRQQPGQSLTLIATANQGSEATYESGFVIDKFPISRPNLTFSTLTVSNMSPEDSSIYLCSVGGQGANYGYTFGSGTRLTVV.

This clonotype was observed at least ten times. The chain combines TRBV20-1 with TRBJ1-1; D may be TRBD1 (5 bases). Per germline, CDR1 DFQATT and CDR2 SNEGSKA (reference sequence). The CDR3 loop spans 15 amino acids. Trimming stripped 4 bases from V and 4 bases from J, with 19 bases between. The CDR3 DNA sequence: TGCAGTGCTAACCCGAGGGCGGGGCTCAGCACTGAAGCTTTCTTT. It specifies CSANPRAGLSTEAFF.